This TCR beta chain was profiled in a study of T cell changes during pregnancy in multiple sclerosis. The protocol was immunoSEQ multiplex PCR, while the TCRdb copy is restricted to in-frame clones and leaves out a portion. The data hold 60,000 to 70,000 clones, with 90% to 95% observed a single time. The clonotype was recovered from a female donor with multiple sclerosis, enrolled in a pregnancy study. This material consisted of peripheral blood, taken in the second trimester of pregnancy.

The CDR3 reads CASSPLGTVEAFF. CDR3 nucleotides: TGTGCCAGCTCACCTCTAGGGACAGTTGAAGCTTTCTTT. The chain joins TRBV18 to TRBJ1-1; TRBD1 aligns across 7 bases. The CDR3 has 13 amino acids. J lost 7 bases, V lost 3 bases, and 5 bases had no gene match. The germline V gene encodes CDR1 KGHSH and CDR2 LQKENI.